This paragraph reports one T cell receptor (beta chain). This clonotype was seen once. Its antigen is currently not known. Given a much more abundant clone one base away, this may be a read error. These data originate in a study of T cells in Graves' hyperthyroidism and ophthalmopathy (dated 2019 in TCRdb). In the study overall: Peripheral blood was collected at initial diagnosis, before any treatment. To identify TCR V-J signatures that set the groups apart, the researchers used a discovery cohort of 100 patients, made up of fewer than 50 with Graves' ophthalmopathy and about 55 with stable Graves' hyperthyroidism. The paper describes TCR Vbeta CDR3 sequencing of 140 or so peripheral blood samples, made up of approximately 40 ophthalmopathy patients, 70 to 75 hyperthyroidism patients and about 17 progressor patients. Following sampling, methimazole starting at 30 mg daily was given to hyperthyroidism patients, and high-dose intravenous methylprednisolone was given to ophthalmopathy patients. The study also compared thyroid tissue and blood T-cell repertoires from more than five Graves' hyperthyroidism patients. For training and testing, the 100 or so patients in the discovery cohort were randomly divided in a 7:3 ratio. Whether ophthalmopathy could be predicted prospectively was tested in an independent validation cohort made up of approximately 19 hyperthyroidism patients plus 17 patients who later progressed to ophthalmopathy. Study-wide findings and limitations: Ophthalmopathy was separated from stable hyperthyroidism by a 13 V-J signature model, with over 85% sensitivity and 81% to 82% specificity obtained in cross-validation and 80%/75% obtained in testing. Sample size was not statistically predetermined, and investigators were not blinded to group allocation. Most expanded thyroid clonotypes (frequency above 0.001) were also found in blood, which suggests that blood repertoires may mirror thyroid immune responses. In validation, the model predicted progression to ophthalmopathy with over 65% sensitivity and 72.22% specificity, a median of approximately 6.5 months before onset.

Amplification of TCR beta CDR3 regions was carried out from RNA transcripts. A first-round RT-PCR of the TCR CDR3 used the HTBI primer set with the Qiagen OneStep RT-PCR kit. The libraries were constructed in a second round of multiplex PCR and then size-selected and purified. Libraries were sequenced paired-end with 100 bp reads on an Illumina HiSeq2000. On the authors' methods: SOAPnuke was used to process the raw data, removing reads that contained adapters or uncalled bases, had a mean Phred below 15, or lacked an exact match to the constant primer or identifier. High-quality paired reads were merged with COPE v1.2.5, and unique nucleotide sequences were defined as clonotypes. Clonotypes were aligned to IMGT TRBV, TRBD and TRBJ reference segments using MiTCR v1.1. The analysis was restricted to V-J combinations with a frequency above 0.0001, which together covered about 99% of the repertoires. A TCS score was defined as the ratio between F50 (clonal expansion) and ExV (chaos), using BLOSUM62-based TCRdist between CDR3 peptides within each V-J. Welch's t-statistics and random forest reduced approximately 520 V-J features to about 13, which were used in a naive Bayes classifier (R e1071). In-frame beta chains were kept once TCRdb had trimmed the public reads at Q25 with fastp and called clones with MiXCR. CDR3 protein duplicates are merged, each entry listing the most common genes and DNA. For this entry, the V and J calls and clone size follow TCRdb and not the study's own pipeline. The sample table shows about 290,000 distinct CDR3 sequences, and about 13% are seen once. Clones ranked in the top ten supply less than 8% of the sample.

Ends trimmed: V by 7 bases, J by 2 bases; bases unmatched to a gene: 9. From a lookup of the germline V gene (reference sequence), CDR1 and CDR2 are DFQATT and SNEGSKA. Including cysteine and phenylalanine, the CDR3 has 14 amino acids. Just the 42-base CDR3 DNA is kept, in frame starting at base 1. Stable Graves' hyperthyroidism was defined as no progression to ophthalmopathy during 18 months of follow-up. Hyperthyroidism patients were aged 18 to 65 years and newly diagnosed, with disease duration of less than 2 months. Patients with uncontrolled infections, other autoimmune diseases, pregnancy or lactation were excluded. Diagnoses were established on the basis of clinical symptoms, serum thyroxine and TRAb, thyroid ultrasound, and orbital computed tomography. PBMCs were isolated from about 10 ml of fresh peripheral blood by Ficoll-Paque density gradient centrifugation. Trizol reagent was used to extract total RNA, and RNA quality was then checked on an Agilent 2100 Bioanalyzer.

In this chain, TRBV20-1 is recombined with TRBJ2-7; 9 nucleotides in the junction match TRBD2. Sequenced: blood. The TCR comes from a woman aged 40 to 55 with Graves' hyperthyroidism. The CDR3 region reads CSGSRASGTYEQYF. The nucleotide sequence is TGCAGTGGGAGTCGCGCTAGCGGGACCTACGAGCAGTACTTC.